Presented here are 30 T cell receptor beta chains from one specimen sequenced in a study of patients and donors after allogeneic stem cell transplantation. TCRdb passed the RT-PCR reads through MiXCR, listing each CDR3 protein once. Altogether roughly 940,000 distinct CDR3 sequences are present, roughly 17% being singletons, with the ten largest covering roughly 6%. Sequenced: blood, either unsorted or a sorted T cell fraction (not recorded which). Source of these receptors: a human donor who was either an allogeneic HSCT recipient or a stem cell or donor lymphocyte infusion donor (not recorded which). It is not recorded whose cells these are; they may come from a transplant donor.

This clonotype came up a few times. The J gene is TRBJ1-3, the V gene TRBV12-3 or TRBV12-4; D not certain. The CDR3 runs 15 residues. The V end was cut by 10 bases, the J end by 0 bases, with 16 bases between. Here the CDR3 reads CATGYQAGSGNTIYF. The CDR3 DNA is TGTGCCACCGGATACCAGGCAGGCTCTGGAAACACCATATATTTT.

The chain links TRBV5-5 to TRBJ1-1; D is uncertain. CDR3 length: 14 residues. The V gene's germline CDR1 is SGHKS and CDR2 YYEKEE (reference sequence). Trimming took off 0 bases at V and 0 bases at J, with 6 bases between the two ends. The CDR3 loop reads CASSLGYMNTEAFF. CDR3 in DNA: TGTGCCAGCAGCTTGGGGTACATGAACACTGAAGCTTTCTTT.

This clonotype occurred a few times. The chain employs TRBV2 and TRBJ2-7, with D possibly matching TRBD2 (5 bases). Germline CDR1 is SNHLY and CDR2 is FYNNEI. V was pared by 11 bases and J by 2 bases, with 16 bases between. The CDR3 extends over 13 amino acids. In DNA, the CDR3 is TGTGCCGGACGGACTGATCAAGCCTACGAGCAGTACTTC. Protein product: CAGRTDQAYEQYF.

This clonotype was recorded a few times. The chain joins TRBV6-1 to TRBJ2-7; 7 nucleotides agree with TRBD2. V was pared by 10 bases and J by 1 base, with 7 bases of the junction left unmatched. The germline V gene has CDR1 MNHNS and CDR2 SASEGT. The CDR3 sequence is 13 residues long. The CDR3: CATGYGRSYEQYF. CDR3 coding DNA: TGTGCCACCGGGTACGGGAGGTCCTACGAGCAGTACTTC.

The V call is TRBV27, the J call TRBJ2-7; 10 nucleotides match TRBD1. This CDR3 spans 18 amino acids. The junction had 17 bases not matched to a gene; V was cut back by 5 bases and J by 4 bases. In germline, CDR1 is MNHEY, CDR2 SMNVEV (reference sequence). The CDR3 sequence is CASSGSSGQGIYVYEQYF. DNA for the CDR3: TGTGCCAGCAGTGGCTCCTCGGGACAGGGGATCTACGTGTACGAGCAGTACTTC.

J is TRBJ1-1 and V is TRBV20-1; no firm D call. In germline, CDR1 is DFQATT, CDR2 SNEGSKA (reference sequence). CDR3 length: 14 residues. Trimming stripped 3 bases from V and 0 bases from J, with 11 bases between. The CDR3 DNA sequence: TGCAGTGCTAGCCCGGACGATATGAACACTGAAGCTTTCTTT. Translation: CSASPDDMNTEAFF.

This clonotype was seen more than once but under ten times. V and J are TRBV24-1 and TRBJ2-1; D is tentatively TRBD1 or TRBD2 (5 bases each). Germline CDR1 is KGHDR and CDR2 is SFDVKD. The CDR3 extends over 16 amino acids. Deletions cut 3 bases from V and 2 bases from J, with 13 bases between. CDR3 protein: CATSDAGTFAYNEQFF. The CDR3 nucleotides read TGTGCCACCAGTGATGCCGGGACGTTTGCCTACAATGAGCAGTTCTTC.

This rearrangement joins TRBV20-1 to TRBJ2-3; 13 bases line up with TRBD2. V lost 3 bases and J lost 0; bases outside the gene matches: 3. The CDR3 extends over 16 amino acids. Germline CDR1 reads DFQATT; CDR2 reads SNEGSKA (reference sequence). CDR3 sequence reads: CSASKGLAGSTDTQYF. DNA of the CDR3: TGCAGTGCTAGCAAGGGACTAGCGGGGAGCACAGATACGCAGTATTTT.

Comments on this clonotype: A read error may account for a junction end that differs from germline. This chain links TRBV11-2 with TRBJ2-3; no clear D gene. Germline lookup yields CDR1 SGHAT and CDR2 FQNNGV. This CDR3 region has 13 residues. CDR3 protein: CASSVDTADTQYF. The CDR3 nucleotides are TGTGCCAGCAGCGTAGACACTGCAGATACGCAGTATTTT.

This clonotype was recorded a few times. The chain combines TRBV12-3 or TRBV12-4 with TRBJ1-2; a weak D match, TRBD1 (5 bases). Between the trimmed V and J ends, which lost 6 bases and 0 bases, there was a span of 26 bases. This CDR3 spans 19 amino acids. The CDR3 sequence is CASSTITGTGVIANYGYTF. The CDR3 DNA reads TGTGCCAGCAGCACTATCACCGGGACGGGAGTTATAGCTAACTATGGCTACACCTTC.

In its sample, this clonotype was seen a few times. The V gene is TRBV28, the J gene TRBJ1-5, with TRBD1 identical over 7 bases. Germline CDR1 and CDR2: MDHEN and SYDVKM. The CDR3 is made up of 16 amino acids. V shed 7 bases and J 7 bases; nucleotides not matched to a gene: 16. CDR3 in amino acids: CASTRSWTGDHQPQHF. The CDR3 DNA is TGTGCCAGCACCCGCAGTTGGACAGGCGATCACCAGCCCCAGCATTTT.

There are a few counts of this clonotype. J is TRBJ1-1 and V is TRBV5-1, with 8 bases lining up with TRBD1. V was pared by 3 bases and J by 3 bases, with 4 bases of the junction left unmatched. The CDR3 is 14 amino acids. Germline V CDR1 and CDR2: SGHRS, YFSETQ. CDR3 residues: CASSYQGADTEAFF. The CDR3, as DNA: TGCGCCAGCAGCTACCAGGGGGCCGACACTGAAGCTTTCTTT.

The J gene is TRBJ2-7, the V gene TRBV23-1; D uncertain. TRBV23-1 is marked as an open reading frame, function uncertain. The CDR3 runs to 15 residues. The ends were cut back, 0 bases at V and 2 bases at J, with 11 bases in the middle. DNA for the CDR3: TGCGCCAGCAGTCAATCTCGACGCCAAACCTACGAGCAGTACTTC. Translated, it gives CASSQSRRQTYEQYF.

The chain couples TRBV4-1 to TRBJ2-5; TRBD1 aligns across 9 bases. The CDR3 extends over 18 amino acids. V lost 4 bases and J lost 5; bases outside the gene matches: 17. Germline V gene data show CDR1 as MGHRA and CDR2 as YSYEKL. The CDR3: CASSLRTGVSGTRETQYF. CDR3 bases: TGCGCCAGCAGCCTCCGGACAGGGGTGAGCGGGACTCGGGAGACCCAGTACTTC.

The chain is built from TRBV11-2 and TRBJ1-2; D may be TRBD1 (6 bases). The germline V and J ends were trimmed by 1 base and 6 bases, with 18 bases remaining between them. Germline CDR1 SGHAT, CDR2 FQNNGV. This CDR3 has 16 amino acids. CDR3 nucleotide sequence: TGTGCCAGCAGCTTAGCACACAGGGCCCGGAGGAATGGCTACACCTTC. This gives the protein CASSLAHRARRNGYTF. Based on the CDR3 plus reference TRBV11-2 and TRBJ1-2, the full variable domain is EAGVAQSPRYKIIEKRQSVAFWCNPISGHATLYWYQQILGQGPKLLIQFQNNGVVDDSQLPKDRFSAERLKGVDSTLKIQPAKLEDSAVYLCASSLAHRARRNGYTFGSGTRLTVV.

This clonotype was seen only a few times. The rearrangement joins TRBV20-1 to TRBJ2-3; D gene unclear. Between the trimmed V and J ends, which lost 3 bases and 9 bases, there was a span of 7 bases. CDR1 is DFQATT and CDR2 is SNEGSKA in the germline V gene (reference sequence). This CDR3 is 10 amino acids long. This CDR3 is CSASLGTQYF. Here the CDR3 DNA reads TGCAGTGCTAGCCTGGGCACGCAGTATTTT.

The gene calls are TRBV12-3 or TRBV12-4 and TRBJ2-1; 11 bases fit TRBD2. CDR3 length: 14 residues. Losses at the gene ends were 8 bases for V and 4 bases for J; bases not matched to a gene: 4. Here the CDR3 reads CASGSGGAYNEQFF. The CDR3 region has the DNA TGTGCCAGCGGTAGCGGGGGGGCTTACAATGAGCAGTTCTTC.

This chain uses TRBV30 with TRBJ1-3; TRBD1 matches at 7 bases. CDR1 and CDR2 from the germline V gene are GTSNPN and SVGIG (reference sequence). The CDR3 is 15 amino acids. The J segment lost 0 bases and the V segment lost 3 bases, leaving 5 bases of the junction unmatched. Here the CDR3 DNA reads TGTGCCTGGAGGAAACGGGACAGCTCTGGAAACACCATATATTTT. It codes for CAWRKRDSSGNTIYF.

The chain is built from TRBV12-3 or TRBV12-4 and TRBJ2-1, with TRBD2 identical over 14 bases. The CDR3 contains 16 residues. V lost 3 bases to trimming and J lost 6 bases; unmatched junction nucleotides: 4. The CDR3 loop reads CASSLWTSGRINEQFF. The CDR3 coding sequence is TGTGCCAGCAGTTTGTGGACTAGCGGGAGGATCAATGAGCAGTTCTTC.

The chain uses TRBV20-1 and TRBJ2-2, with TRBD2 identical over 12 bases. The CDR3 spans 17 residues. J was trimmed by 0 bases and V by 3 bases; bases with no gene match: 5. Germline V CDR1 and CDR2: DFQATT, SNEGSKA (reference sequence). The CDR3: CSARTSGGSSNTGELFF. The CDR3 bases are TGCAGTGCTAGGACTAGCGGGGGTTCCTCGAACACCGGGGAGCTGTTTTTT.

This chain joins TRBV9 and TRBJ2-2; 9 nucleotides match TRBD2. CDR3 size: 15 residues. Germline lookup yields CDR1 SGDLS and CDR2 YYNGEE. After removal of 4 bases from V and 8 bases from J, the junction contained 9 bases not matched to a gene. Here the CDR3 DNA reads TGTGCCAGCAGCCCCCGGACTAGCGAGTCTGGGGAGCTGTTTTTT. Translation: CASSPRTSESGELFF.

This clonotype appeared a few times. V is TRBV2 and J is TRBJ2-3; D perhaps matches TRBD2 (6 bases). This CDR3 has 16 amino acids. V gave up 5 bases and J gave up 0 bases, with 15 bases separating them. In germline, CDR1 is SNHLY, CDR2 FYNNEI. The CDR3, as DNA: TGTGCCAGCAGTCCCTTGGGAGGACCTAGCACAGATACGCAGTATTTT. This gives the protein CASSPLGGPSTDTQYF.

This clonotype was seen a handful of times. The V call is TRBV20-1, the J call TRBJ2-2; D is possibly TRBD2 (6 bases). Trimming pared 2 bases from V and 5 bases from J, leaving 18 bases between. From germline, CDR1 is DFQATT and CDR2 SNEGSKA (reference sequence). The CDR3 extends over 16 amino acids. The CDR3 DNA sequence: TGCAGTGCTAGACGGGGCGGTGATAGCGGAACCGGGGAGCTGTTTTTT. Translating gives CSARRGGDSGTGELFF.

This clonotype has at least ten counts. The V call is TRBV5-1, the J call TRBJ2-1; 9 nucleotides match TRBD2. This CDR3 has 14 residues. The trim removed 5 bases at V and 2 bases at J, leaving 2 bases unmatched. Germline CDR1 reads SGHRS; CDR2 reads YFSETQ. This chain's CDR3 is CASSGGGAYNEQFF. The CDR3 DNA follows: TGCGCCAGCAGTGGCGGGGGGGCCTACAATGAGCAGTTCTTC.

V is TRBV6-1 and J is TRBJ2-5; TRBD2 is a possible D gene (6 bases). Trimming stripped 6 bases from V and 7 bases from J, with 15 bases between. The germline V gene encodes CDR1 MNHNS and CDR2 SASEGT. The CDR3 has 13 amino acids. DNA of the CDR3: TGTGCCAGCAGCCGGGAGTCACGTAGGACCCAGTACTTC. The encoded protein is CASSRESRRTQYF.

The chain couples TRBV6-1 to TRBJ1-1; 7 nucleotides match TRBD1. The CDR3 length is 14 residues. Trimming removed 4 bases from V and 6 bases from J; junction bases left unmatched: 8. Germline V gene lookup returns CDR1 MNHNS and CDR2 SASEGT. CDR3 in amino acids: CASSGRTGLAEAFF. In DNA form, the CDR3 reads TGTGCCAGCAGTGGACGGACAGGTCTCGCTGAAGCTTTCTTT.

The genes are TRBV6-2 or TRBV6-3 and TRBJ2-3; TRBD2 agrees at 8 bases. V trimming: 2 bases; J trimming: 4 bases; junction bases outside the gene matches: 11. CDR3 length equals 17 residues. CDR1 and CDR2 (germline): MNHEY, SVGEGT. The CDR3 DNA sequence: TGTGCCAGCAGTTACGAGGCCGGCGGGAGGTTCCCAGATACGCAGTATTTT. Residues: CASSYEAGGRFPDTQYF.

For the CDR3, the DNA is TGTGCCAGCGGGGGGGACGCCACCGGGGAGCTGTTTTTT. The encoded protein is CASGGDATGELFF. The chain couples TRBV6-2 or TRBV6-3 to TRBJ2-2; 7 nucleotides line up with TRBD2. Germline-derived CDR1 and CDR2 are MNHEY and SVGEGT. The V gene end was trimmed by 8 bases and the J gene end by 4 bases; junction bases not matched to a gene: 4. The length of the CDR3 is 13 residues.

The CDR3 is CSAILGLSSYNSPLHF. DNA of the CDR3: TGCAGTGCTATACTGGGATTGAGCTCCTATAATTCACCCCTCCACTTT. The rearrangement joins TRBV20-1 to TRBJ1-6; D unresolved. Trimming cost V 4 bases and J 0 bases, with 13 bases left between them. The CDR3 loop spans 16 amino acids. Germline loops: CDR1 DFQATT, CDR2 SNEGSKA (reference sequence).

In DNA, the CDR3 is TGTGCCAGCAGCTTGGGACAGGTTGTTGCTTTCTTT. It codes for CASSLGQVVAFF. The V and J genes are TRBV5-4 and TRBJ1-1; perhaps TRBD1 as D (6 bases). V lost 0 bases to trimming and J lost 11 bases, with 11 bases between them. This CDR3 comprises 12 residues. Germline V gene sequence: CDR1 SGHNT, CDR2 YYREEE (reference sequence). The variable domain in full, completed from reference TRBV5-4 and TRBJ1-1, reads ETGVTQSPTHLIKTRGQQVTLRCSSQSGHNTVSWYQQALGQGPQFIFQYYREEENGRGNFPPRFSGLQFPNYSSELNVNALELDDSALYLCASSLGQVVAFFGQGTRLTVV.